These 21 T cell receptor beta chains came from one sample sequenced in a study of T cells after somatic rescue of genetic block. TCRdb's copy holds only in-frame clones and misses some; the assay was immunoSEQ multiplex PCR. The sample contains some 12,000 clones, 73% of which appear only once. Sequenced material: peripheral blood mononuclear cells (PBMCs). Receptor source: a boy between 5 and 17 years old.

There are a few counts of this clone. The chain is built from TRBV27 and TRBJ2-1; TRBD1 agrees at 7 bases. The germline gives CDR1 MNHEY, CDR2 SMNVEV (reference sequence). The CDR3 has 14 residues. V gave up 1 base and J gave up 6 bases; unmatched junction bases: 3. For the CDR3, the DNA is TGTGCCAGCAGTTTATTAGGGGGCTTCAATGAGCAGTTCTTC. Translating gives CASSLLGGFNEQFF.

The V gene is TRBV7-6, the J gene TRBJ2-7, with D possibly matching TRBD2 (7 bases). Trimming left V 1 base short and J 1 base short, with 17 bases between. The CDR3 spans 17 residues. Germline CDR1 and CDR2: SGHVS and FNYEAQ. CDR3 residues: CASSLEGGGAVSYEQYF. DNA for the CDR3: TGTGCCAGCAGCTTAGAGGGAGGGGGGGCAGTATCCTACGAGCAGTACTTC.

This chain connects TRBV7-2 to TRBJ1-2, with a possible D match to TRBD1 (6 bases). This CDR3 comprises 15 residues. V was trimmed by 0 bases and J by 8 bases, leaving 16 bases between them. CDR1 and CDR2 from the germline V gene are SGHTA and FQGNSA. CDR3 sequence: CASSLAWVLGGGYTF. CDR3 DNA: TGTGCCAGCAGCTTAGCGTGGGTCCTGGGGGGCGGCTACACCTTC.

This clone was observed a single time. The V gene is TRBV30, the J gene TRBJ1-2; no reliable D call. Trimming stripped 2 bases from V and 1 base from J, with 8 bases between. The CDR3 totals 13 residues. The germline V gene encodes CDR1 GTSNPN and CDR2 SVGIG (reference sequence). This chain's CDR3 is CAWSRDINYGYTF. The CDR3 nucleotides read TGTGCCTGGAGTCGTGACATTAACTATGGCTACACCTTC.

This clone was counted once. This chain connects TRBV9 to TRBJ2-3; 11 bases fit TRBD2. Per germline, CDR1 SGDLS and CDR2 YYNGEE. There are 16 residues in the CDR3. The junction had 10 bases not matched to a gene; V was cut back by 3 bases and J by 7 bases. Here the CDR3 reads CASSAELAGGTNTQYF. As DNA, the CDR3 is TGTGCCAGCAGCGCCGAGCTAGCGGGGGGTACAAATACGCAGTATTTT.

This rearrangement joins TRBV4-2 to TRBJ1-2; 7 bases align to TRBD1. Germline V gene data show CDR1 as LGHNA and CDR2 as YNFKEQ. The CDR3 runs to 15 residues. The J segment lost 4 bases and the V segment lost 4 bases, leaving 9 bases of the junction unmatched. The CDR3 reads CASSPPGTASYGYTF. The CDR3 DNA follows: TGTGCCAGCAGCCCGCCCGGGACAGCTTCCTATGGCTACACCTTC.

V and J are TRBV5-5 and TRBJ1-3; TRBD1 matches 9 bases. The V and J ends lost 0 bases and 4 bases, in that order; junction bases with no gene match: 8. The CDR3 spans 17 residues. The V gene's germline CDR1 is SGHKS and CDR2 YYEKEE (reference sequence). CDR3 protein: CASSLGVATGGGNTIYF. In nucleotides, the CDR3 is TGTGCCAGCAGCTTGGGCGTCGCGACAGGGGGAGGAAACACCATATATTTT.

This clone was picked up one time. The chain couples TRBV7-9 to TRBJ2-7, with D uncertain. Trimming cost V 1 base and J 1 base, with 8 bases left between them. Per the germline V gene, CDR1 is SEHNR and CDR2 is FQNEAQ (reference sequence). The CDR3 spans 14 residues. The CDR3 loop reads CASSLDAASYEQYF. DNA for the CDR3: TGTGCCAGCAGCTTAGATGCGGCTTCCTACGAGCAGTACTTC.

In its sample, this clone was seen a few times. The genes are TRBV4-1 and TRBJ2-3, with TRBD2 matching 12 bases. Germline V gene lookup returns CDR1 MGHRA and CDR2 YSYEKL. CDR3 length equals 20 residues. V lost 4 bases to trimming and J lost 5 bases; unmatched junction nucleotides: 19. CDR3 DNA sequence: TGCGCCAGCAGCCGACCCTCACCCCTACGACTAGCGGGAGAGGGAGATACGCAGTATTTT. Its protein is CASSRPSPLRLAGEGDTQYF.

This clone was seen a few times. V and J are TRBV30 and TRBJ1-2, with D unclear. The V gene's germline CDR1 is GTSNPN and CDR2 SVGIG (reference sequence). V was cut by 2 bases and J by 4 bases, with 8 bases left in between. The CDR3 is made up of 12 amino acids. The DNA for the CDR3 is TGTGCCTGGAGTCCAGTTTCCTATGGCTACACCTTC. It encodes CAWSPVSYGYTF.

A few counts support this clone. This chain links TRBV15 with TRBJ1-2, with D hard to call. The CDR3 consists of 14 residues. Germline V gene lookup returns CDR1 LNHNV and CDR2 YYDKDF (reference sequence). V lost 5 bases and J 3 bases, leaving 13 bases between the germline ends. The CDR3 region is CATSPRWRDYGYTF. The CDR3 DNA sequence: TGTGCCACCAGCCCTAGATGGAGGGACTATGGCTACACCTTC.

The chain combines TRBV5-1 with TRBJ1-1; 7 nucleotides agree with TRBD1. V shed 4 bases and J 4 bases; nucleotides not matched to a gene: 4. Germline V gene data show CDR1 as SGHRS and CDR2 as YFSETQ. This CDR3 spans 13 amino acids. CDR3 amino acids: CASSQRQGTEAFF. The CDR3 DNA is TGCGCCAGCAGCCAGAGACAGGGCACTGAAGCTTTCTTT.

The V gene is TRBV6-5, the J gene TRBJ2-1, with D uncertain. Trimming removed 6 bases from V and 12 bases from J, with 15 bases in between. Looked up from germline, CDR1 is MNHEY and CDR2 is SVGAGI. This CDR3 comprises 12 residues. The CDR3 reads CASSTLRDGQFF. CDR3 DNA sequence: TGTGCCAGCAGCACCCTAAGGGATGGGCAGTTCTTC.

In its sample, this clone was seen a few times. This rearrangement joins TRBV7-9 to TRBJ1-2; D gene uncertain. Germline V gene sequence: CDR1 SEHNR, CDR2 FQNEAQ (reference sequence). CDR3 length: 13 residues. With 5 bases removed from V and 3 bases from J, the gap between germline ends came to 10 bases. DNA for the CDR3: TGTGCCAGCAGCCTGAACACAGACTATGGCTACACCTTC. It specifies CASSLNTDYGYTF.

CDR3 loop: CASSSRDSRYEQYF. CDR3 in DNA: TGTGCCAGCAGTTCCCGGGACAGCAGGTACGAGCAGTACTTC. The chain uses TRBV27 and TRBJ2-7; 7 bases fit TRBD1. The CDR3 runs to 14 residues. From germline, CDR1 is MNHEY and CDR2 SMNVEV (reference sequence). With 4 bases clipped from V and 4 bases from J, the junction kept 7 bases outside the gene matches.

The chain has TRBV30 and TRBJ1-5; D is ambiguous. Germline V gene lookup returns CDR1 GTSNPN and CDR2 SVGIG (reference sequence). The CDR3 sequence is 13 residues long. The V gene lost 0 bases and the J gene lost 2 bases, with 5 bases spanning the gap. The CDR3 bases are TGTGCCTGGAGTGTACAAGGCAATCAGCCCCAGCATTTT. The encoded protein is CAWSVQGNQPQHF.

The chain is built from TRBV21-1 and TRBJ2-3; TRBD2 reflects the table's D call only, with no check against the DNA. TRBV21-1 is a pseudogene. The CDR3 is made up of 18 amino acids. The CDR3 DNA is TGTGCCAGCAGCAAAGGGGGTCGGGACTACGGGAGCACAGATACGCAGTATTTT. Encoded protein: CASSKGGRDYGSTDTQYF.

V usage is TRBV21-1 and J usage is TRBJ1-5. TRBV21-1 is recorded as a pseudogene. CDR3 length: 14 residues. The CDR3 coding sequence is TGTGCCAGCAGTGTAGGGCTGACTAATCAGCCCCAGCATTTT. It translates to CASSVGLTNQPQHF.

This sequence joins TRBV19 and TRBJ2-3; D is unresolved. Deletions cut 5 bases from V and 1 base from J, with 16 bases between. The CDR3 sequence is 16 residues long. CDR1 and CDR2 (germline): LNHDA, SQIVND (reference sequence). The CDR3, as DNA: TGTGCCAGTAGTTCCACTCTTCGAACTGGCACAGATACGCAGTATTTT. Translation gives CASSSTLRTGTDTQYF.

V gene TRBV30 combines with J gene TRBJ2-3; unclear D gene. Germline values: CDR1 GTSNPN, CDR2 SVGIG (reference sequence). This CDR3 comprises 12 residues. The V and J ends lost 0 bases and 5 bases respectively, with 6 bases between them. DNA for the CDR3: TGTGCCTGGAGTGTACTGGAAGATACGCAGTATTTT. This codes for CAWSVLEDTQYF. Based on the CDR3 plus reference TRBV30 and TRBJ2-3, the full variable domain is SQTIHQWPATLVQPVGSPLSLECTVEGTSNPNLYWYRQAAGRGLQLLFYSVGIGQISSEVPQNLSASRPQDRQFILSSKKLLLSDSGFYLCAWSVLEDTQYFGPGTRLTVL.

CDR3 loop: CASSPQVWNTEAFF. As DNA, the CDR3 is TGTGCCAGCTCACCACAGGTGTGGAACACTGAAGCTTTCTTT. The chain uses TRBV18 and TRBJ1-1; D is unclear. This CDR3 contains 14 residues. The V end was cut by 1 base, the J end by 1 base, with 7 bases between. The germline V gene encodes CDR1 KGHSH and CDR2 LQKENI.